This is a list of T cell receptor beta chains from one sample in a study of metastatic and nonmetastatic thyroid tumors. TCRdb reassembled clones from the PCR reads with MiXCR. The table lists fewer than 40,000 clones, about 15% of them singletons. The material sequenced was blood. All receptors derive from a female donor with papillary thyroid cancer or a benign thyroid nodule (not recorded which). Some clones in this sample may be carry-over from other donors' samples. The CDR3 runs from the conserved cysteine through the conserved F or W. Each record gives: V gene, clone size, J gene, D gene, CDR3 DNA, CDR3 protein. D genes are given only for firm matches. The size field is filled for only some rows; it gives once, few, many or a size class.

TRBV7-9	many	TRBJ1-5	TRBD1	TGTGCCAGCAGCCTTGAACGCCGGGACAGGATTTGTCAGCCCCAGCATTTT	CASSLERRDRICQPQHF
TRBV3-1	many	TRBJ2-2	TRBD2	TGTGCCAGCAGCCAGATAAGGACTAGCACCGGGGAGCTGTTTTTT	CASSQIRTSTGELFF
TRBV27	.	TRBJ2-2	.	TGTGCCAGCAGTCTGACACCTCTCACCTGGGAGCTTTTTTTT	CASSLTPLTWELFF
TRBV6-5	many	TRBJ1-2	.	TGTGCCAGCAGTTACCGGACCCTGTATGGCTACACCTTC	CASSYRTLYGYTF
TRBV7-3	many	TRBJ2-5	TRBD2	TGTGCCAGCAGTCGGACTAGCATTGGGACCCAGTACTTC	CASSRTSIGTQYF
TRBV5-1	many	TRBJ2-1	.	TGCGCCAGCAGCTTGACCGGGAGTGAGCAGTTCTTC	CASSLTGSEQFF
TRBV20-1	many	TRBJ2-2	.	TGCAGTGCTAGGGGACCCACCGGGGAGCTGTTTTTT	CSARGPTGELFF
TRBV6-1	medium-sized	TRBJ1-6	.	TGTGCCAGCAGTGAAGGGACAGAGAATTCACCCCTCCACTTT	CASSEGTENSPLHF
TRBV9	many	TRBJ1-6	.	TGTGCCAGCAGCGCAGGAACTCAGGGTCTGTCACCCCTCCACTTT	CASSAGTQGLSPLHF
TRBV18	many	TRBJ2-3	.	TGTGCCAGCTCACCCCGCGACGCAGATACGCAGTATTTT	CASSPRDADTQYF
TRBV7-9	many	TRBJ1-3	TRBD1	TGTGCCAGCCGATGGGGACAGGGACTAAACACCATATATTTT	CASRWGQGLNTIYF
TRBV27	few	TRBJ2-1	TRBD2	TGTGCCAGCAGCCCGACTAGCGGGACTTTCAATGAGCAGTTCTTC	CASSPTSGTFNEQFF
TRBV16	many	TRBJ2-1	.	TGTGCCAGCAGCCAATCGGAGACAGCACGGAGGACGCAGTTCTTC	CASSQSETARRTQFF
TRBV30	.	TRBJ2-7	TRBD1	TGTGCCTCACAGGGGGTTCTCCCCTACGAGCAGTACTTC	CASQGVLPYEQYF
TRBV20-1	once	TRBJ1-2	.	TGCAGTGCTAGAGGTCGGGGGGACTATGAATACACCTTC	CSARGRGDYEYTF
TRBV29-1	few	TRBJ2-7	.	TGCAGCGTCATGGGGGGGGGCTTGGAGCAGTACTTC	CSVMGGGLEQYF
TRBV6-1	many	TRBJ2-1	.	TGTGCCAGCAGGCGCGAAGGCTCCTACAATGAGCAGTTCTTC	CASRREGSYNEQFF
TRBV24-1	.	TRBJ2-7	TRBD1	TGTGCCACCAGGGGGGGACAGGGCGGTGGAGAGCAGTACTTC	CATRGGQGGGEQYF
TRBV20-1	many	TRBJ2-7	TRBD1	TGCAGTGCTAGAGAGGCAGGGGGCGGTTACGAGCAGTACTTC	CSAREAGGGYEQYF
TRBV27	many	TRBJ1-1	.	TGTGCCAGCAGTTCCTCTTTACAGTCTATCGCTGAAGCTTTCTTT	CASSSSLQSIAEAFF
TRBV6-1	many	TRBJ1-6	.	TGTGCCAGCAGTGTCGTTACGGAGAATTCACCCCTCCACTTT	CASSVVTENSPLHF
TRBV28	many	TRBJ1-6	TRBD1	TGTGCCAGCAGAAAGGCAGGGGGGGATAATTCACCCCTCCACTTT	CASRKAGGDNSPLHF
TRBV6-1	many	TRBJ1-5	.	TGTGCCAGCAGTGAAGGGACACCTAGCAATCAGCCCCAGCATTTT	CASSEGTPSNQPQHF
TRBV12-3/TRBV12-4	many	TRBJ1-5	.	TGTGCCAGCAGTTTCGAGTCAGGGGGCAATCAGCCCCAGCATTTT	CASSFESGGNQPQHF
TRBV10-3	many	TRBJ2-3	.	TGTGCCTCGGGGGCGGGCACAGATACGCAGTATTTT	CASGAGTDTQYF
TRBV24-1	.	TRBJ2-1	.	TGTGCCACCAGTGATTCCCGGACGTTCCTTAATGAGCAGTTCTTC	CATSDSRTFLNEQFF
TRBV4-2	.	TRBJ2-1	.	TGTGCCAGCAGCGCAAGCAACTCCCCTACTAGTGGGAGGCCCCAGAGCCCCTACAATGAGCAGTTCTTC	CASSASNSPTSGRPQSPYNEQFF
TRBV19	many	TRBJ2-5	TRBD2	TGTGCCAGTAGCTTGGGGCTAGCGGCCCAAGAGACCCAGTACTTC	CASSLGLAAQETQYF
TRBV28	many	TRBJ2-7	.	TGTGCCAGCAGTTCCGGACCGGGAATGGGATCCTACTACGAGCAGTACTTC	CASSSGPGMGSYYEQYF
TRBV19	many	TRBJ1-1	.	TGTGCCAGTAGTATGGGGTGGTCAATGAACACTGAAGCTTTCTTT	CASSMGWSMNTEAFF
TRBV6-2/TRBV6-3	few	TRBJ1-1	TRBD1	TGTGCCAGCAGTTGGGACAGGATGAACACTGAAGCTTTCTTT	CASSWDRMNTEAFF
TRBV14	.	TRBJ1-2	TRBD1	TGTGCCAGCAGCCCCCTGACAGGGGGGTCGGGTGGCTACACCTTC	CASSPLTGGSGGYTF
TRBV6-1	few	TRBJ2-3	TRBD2	TGTGCCAGCAGTGAAGATGGCGGGGGGGCGACAGATACGCAGTATTTT	CASSEDGGGATDTQYF
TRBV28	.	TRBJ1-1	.	TGTGCCAGCAGTTTAGTCATGAACACTGAAGCTTTCTTT	CASSLVMNTEAFF
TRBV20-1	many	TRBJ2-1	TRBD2	TGCAGTGCAACGGGACTAGCGGGCTACAATGAGCAGTTCTTC	CSATGLAGYNEQFF
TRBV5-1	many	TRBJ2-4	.	TGCGCCAGCAGCTTGGTACGTCTAGGGGGTGCCAAAAACATTCAGTACTTC	CASSLVRLGGAKNIQYF
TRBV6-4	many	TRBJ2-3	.	TGTGCCAGCAGTCCGACGGAAGCGCCTAGCACAGATACGCAGTATTTT	CASSPTEAPSTDTQYF
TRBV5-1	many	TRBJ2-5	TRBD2	TGCGCCAGCAGCTTCAATGGCCTAGCGGGAGGCAGAGAGACCCAGTACTTC	CASSFNGLAGGRETQYF
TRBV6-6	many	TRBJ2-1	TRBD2	TGTGCCAGCAGTCTACGCCCGGGACTAGCGGGAGCCAACTCCTACAATGAGCAGTTCTTC	CASSLRPGLAGANSYNEQFF
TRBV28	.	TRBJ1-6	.	TGTGCCAGCAGAGCTGCGACCGCCTTTTCACCCCTCCACTTT	CASRAATAFSPLHF
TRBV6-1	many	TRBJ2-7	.	TGTGCCAGCAGTCCGGGACGGGGCTTTTCCTACGAGCAGTACTTC	CASSPGRGFSYEQYF
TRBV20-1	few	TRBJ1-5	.	TGCAGCGGGGGGGTGGAGCCCAATCAGCCCCAGCATTTT	CSGGVEPNQPQHF
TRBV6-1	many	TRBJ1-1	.	TGTGCCAGCAGCCTCCACCTCTGGGTCACTGAAGCTTTCTTT	CASSLHLWVTEAFF
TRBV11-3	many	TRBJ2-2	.	TGTGCCAGCAGCCTGACTAACACCGGGGAGCTGTTTTTT	CASSLTNTGELFF
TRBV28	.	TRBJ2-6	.	TGTGCCAGCAGTTTAGTCTACTTGGGATGGGCCAACGTCCTGACTTTC	CASSLVYLGWANVLTF
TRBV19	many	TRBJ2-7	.	TGTGCCAGTAGTGAGTCTACGACAGGACTGACTACCTACGAGCAGTACTTC	CASSESTTGLTTYEQYF
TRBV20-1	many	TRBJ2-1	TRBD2	TGCAGTGCTAGACTATCCGGACAGGGCGGACTAGCGGGAGGTTCCTACAATGAGCAGTTCTTC	CSARLSGQGGLAGGSYNEQFF
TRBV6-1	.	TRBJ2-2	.	TGTGTCAGTAGGGGGGGGAGGGAGGTCGGGGAGCTGTTTTTT	CVSRGGREVGELFF
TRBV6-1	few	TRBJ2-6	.	TGTGCCAGCAGCGGACATTCCCAGCTCTCTGGGGCCAACGTCCCGACTTTC	CASSGHSQLSGANVPTF
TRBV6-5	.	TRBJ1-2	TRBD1	TGTGCCAACAGTCACCCCGGGACAGGGTATGTCTACACCTTC	CANSHPGTGYVYTF
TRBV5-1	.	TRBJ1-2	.	TGCGCCAGCAGCTCCCAGCCCGTGACTTGGGAGGGCTACACCTTC	CASSSQPVTWEGYTF
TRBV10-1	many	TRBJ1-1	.	TGCGCCAGCAGTGAGAGGCGGAGCATGAACACTGAAGCTTTCTTT	CASSERRSMNTEAFF
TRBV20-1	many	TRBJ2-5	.	TGCAGTGCTAGTCCGGGGGCAAGAGAGACCCAGTACTTC	CSASPGARETQYF
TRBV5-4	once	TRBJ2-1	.	TGTGCCAGCAGCTTGGTGGGCGGTAGGGCGGGCAGTGAGCAGTTCTTC	CASSLVGGRAGSEQFF
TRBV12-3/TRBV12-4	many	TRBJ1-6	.	TGTGCCAGCACCTCCCTTGGAGACTCACCCCTCCACTTT	CASTSLGDSPLHF
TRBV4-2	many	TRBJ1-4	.	TGTGCCAGCAGCCAAGGGGTGGATTTTAATGAAAAACTGTTTTTT	CASSQGVDFNEKLFF
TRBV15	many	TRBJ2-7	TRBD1	TGTGCCACCAGCAGAGTCACAGGGGGCGAGCAGTACTTC	CATSRVTGGEQYF